This T cell receptor beta chain was found in a study of blood T cell repertoires in COVID-19. In the study overall: The United States, Italy and Spain were the sources of the acute and convalescent COVID-19 samples. The cDNA or gDNA used as material had been derived from T cells, B-cell-depleted T cells, or PBMCs.

This clone came up many times. Trimming cost V 1 base and J 7 bases; bases outside gene matches: 5. The CDR3 contains 16 residues. Germline CDR1 SEHNR, CDR2 FQNEAQ (reference sequence). The data were produced by immunoSEQ multiplex PCR, yet TCRdb's version contains in-frame clones alone and is incomplete. Among 150,000 to 200,000 clones listed, about 85% were seen once. The genes are TRBV7-9 and TRBJ2-1; 12 positions agree with TRBD2. This sequence originates from a woman aged 30 to 39 with active or convalescent COVID-19. Input material: peripheral blood. CDR3 sequence: CASSLESGLAGNEQFF. In DNA, the CDR3 is TGTGCCAGCAGCTTAGAGAGTGGACTAGCGGGGAATGAGCAGTTCTTC.